This T cell receptor (beta chain) was obtained from a study of blood T cell repertoires in COVID-19. Some clones are missing from TCRdb's copy, which holds only in-frame ones; the method was immunoSEQ multiplex PCR. The sample shows around 120,000 clones, about four fifths of them seen only once. This clone was recorded at least ten times. The CDR3 runs to 14 residues. The germline V gene has CDR1 SQVTM and CDR2 ANQGSEA. Trimming removed 6 bases at V and 4 bases at J, with 16 bases between. This sequence was found in an older man with active or convalescent COVID-19. Sequencing was done on a sample of peripheral blood. The chain employs TRBV29-1 and TRBJ2-1; D may be TRBD1 (6 bases). CDR3 region: CSVETGSIYNEQFF. The CDR3 bases are TGCAGCGTAGAGACAGGTTCTATTTACAATGAGCAGTTCTTC.